This TCR delta chain was documented in a study of gamma-delta T cells after stem cell transplantation. TCRdb fed the RT-PCR reads to CATT. The sample records about 4,500 delta-chain clones, 16% being singletons. The CDR3 is 23 residues long. The J segment lost 1 base and the V segment lost 2 bases, leaving 26 bases of the junction unmatched. Per the germline V gene, CDR1 is TSWWSYY and CDR2 is QGS. The TCR comes from a human donor. It is not recorded whose cells these are; they may come from a transplant donor. The specimen was gamma-delta T cells. The chain carries TRDV1 and TRDJ1, with 9 positions matching TRDD3. TCRdb carries no J gene annotation; the J gene was assigned here by matching the DNA with germline. CDR3 sequence reads: CALGEEKPLLILLGDYRTDKLIF. Written as DNA, the CDR3 is TGTGCTCTTGGGGAAGAGAAGCCCCTCTTGATTCTACTGGGGGACTACCGCACCGATAAACTCATCTTT.